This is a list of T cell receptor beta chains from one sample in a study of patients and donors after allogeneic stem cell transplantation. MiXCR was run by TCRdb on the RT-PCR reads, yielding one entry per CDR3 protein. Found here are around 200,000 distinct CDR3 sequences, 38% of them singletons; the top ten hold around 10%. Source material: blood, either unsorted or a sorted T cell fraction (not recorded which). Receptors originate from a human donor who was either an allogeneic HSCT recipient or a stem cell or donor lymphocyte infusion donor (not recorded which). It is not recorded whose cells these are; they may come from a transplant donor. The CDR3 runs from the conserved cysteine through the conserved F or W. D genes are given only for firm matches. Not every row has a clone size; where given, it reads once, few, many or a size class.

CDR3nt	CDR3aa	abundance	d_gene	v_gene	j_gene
TGCAGTGTGGGGGGCACGGAAGCTTTCTTT	CSVGGTEAFF	once	-	TRBV20-1	TRBJ1-1
TGCGCCAGCAGCCAAGATGTGGAAAACTATGGCTACACCTTC	CASSQDVENYGYTF	few	-	TRBV4-3	TRBJ1-2
TGTGCCAGCAGAGTCGGCAGGGAAATAGGGCAGTTCTTC	CASRVGREIGQFF	once	-	TRBV28	TRBJ2-1
TGTGCCATCAGTGAGACCCCCGGGACTAGCAACGGGGAGCTGTTTTTT	CAISETPGTSNGELFF	-	TRBD2	TRBV10-3	TRBJ2-2
TGCAGCGTTGAAATGGCAGGGATGCCGTATGGCTACACCTTC	CSVEMAGMPYGYTF	few	-	TRBV29-1	TRBJ1-2
TGCAGTGAACGAACAGGGACTAACTATGGCTACACCTTC	CSERTGTNYGYTF	-	-	TRBV20-1	TRBJ1-2
TGCGCCAGCAGCTTGTTTTACAGGGGGCGAGAGTACAATGAGCAGTTCTTC	CASSLFYRGREYNEQFF	-	TRBD1	TRBV5-1	TRBJ2-1
TGCGCCAGCAGCCAAGAACAGGTCAATCAGCCCCAGCATTTT	CASSQEQVNQPQHF	-	-	TRBV4-1	TRBJ1-5
TGTGCCAGCAGTCCCCGGGGATCGGCTGAGCAGTTCTTC	CASSPRGSAEQFF	-	-	TRBV12-3/TRBV12-4	TRBJ2-1
TGTGCCAGCAGCGTGAGTGGGCAGCCCAATCAGCCCCAGCATTTT	CASSVSGQPNQPQHF	-	-	TRBV9	TRBJ1-5
TGTGCCACCCGCGACGGGAACACTGAAGCTTTCTTT	CATRDGNTEAFF	-	-	TRBV6-1	TRBJ1-1
TGTGCCAGCAGCCCTAACAGGGGGCGCTTGGAGACCCAGTACTTC	CASSPNRGRLETQYF	-	TRBD1	TRBV7-2	TRBJ2-5
TGCGCCAGCAGCTTGGCCACAGGCCCGAACACTGAAGCTTTCTTT	CASSLATGPNTEAFF	-	-	TRBV5-1	TRBJ1-1
TGTGCCATCAGTGAGGATCGGAAAGTCGGCTACACCTTC	CAISEDRKVGYTF	few	-	TRBV10-3	TRBJ1-2
TGTGCCAGCACTCCAAGACAGGGAGTAGTCTACGAGCAGTACTTC	CASTPRQGVVYEQYF	-	TRBD1	TRBV27	TRBJ2-7
TGTGCCAGCAGTGCGGGACTAGCCTATGAGCAGTTCTTC	CASSAGLAYEQFF	-	TRBD2	TRBV12-3/TRBV12-4	TRBJ2-1
TGTGCCAGCAGCTTAGCGGCAGGGTCGTCTAGCACAGATACGCAGTATTTT	CASSLAAGSSSTDTQYF	few	-	TRBV7-9	TRBJ2-3
TGTGCCAGCAGCAGGGAGGTGAACACTGAAGCTTTCTTT	CASSREVNTEAFF	many	-	TRBV12-3/TRBV12-4	TRBJ1-1
TGTGCCAGCGGGTTTGAGGGGGCAGATACGCAGTATTTT	CASGFEGADTQYF	once	-	TRBV12-3/TRBV12-4	TRBJ2-3
TGTGCCAGCAGCTTTCCTGGACGGCCCTACGAGCAGTACTTC	CASSFPGRPYEQYF	-	-	TRBV12-3/TRBV12-4	TRBJ2-7
TGTGCCAGCAGTTTCGGGACAGGGAACACTGAAGCTTTCTTT	CASSFGTGNTEAFF	few	TRBD1	TRBV12-3/TRBV12-4	TRBJ1-1
TGCAGTGCTAGAGTTCTGTTAGGTCAGGGGCGCACTGAAGCTTTCTTT	CSARVLLGQGRTEAFF	few	-	TRBV20-1	TRBJ1-1
TGTGCCACCAGCGGGACGGACAGGGCCTACGAGCAGTACTTC	CATSGTDRAYEQYF	-	TRBD1	TRBV15	TRBJ2-7
TGCAGTGCTAGAGTCGGCGGGGACCTTGAAGCTTTCTTT	CSARVGGDLEAFF	few	-	TRBV20-1	TRBJ1-1
TGTGCCACCAGCAGAGATCTTGGTAGGGACAGGGTTCAGCCCCAGCATTTT	CATSRDLGRDRVQPQHF	-	TRBD1	TRBV15	TRBJ1-5
TGTGCCAGCAGTTTAAACTCAGGGACGGGGGACTATGGCTACACCTTC	CASSLNSGTGDYGYTF	-	-	TRBV12-3/TRBV12-4	TRBJ1-2
TGCAGTGCTAGAGGTGGGGACAGGGGATTCTATGGCTACACCTTC	CSARGGDRGFYGYTF	-	TRBD1	TRBV20-1	TRBJ1-2
TGCAGCGCCGTAGCGGGGGGGCTTCAAGAGACCCAGTACTTC	CSAVAGGLQETQYF	few	TRBD2	TRBV29-1	TRBJ2-5
TGTGCCAGCAGCTTTAAAATAGGGACTGCCCCTGGGGCCAACGTCCTGACTTTC	CASSFKIGTAPGANVLTF	-	-	TRBV7-3	TRBJ2-6
TGTGCCAGCAGCTTACTAACCCGGGAGACCCAGTACTTC	CASSLLTRETQYF	few	-	TRBV11-1	TRBJ2-5
TGCAGCGGGGGGCAACTCTACAATGAGCAGTTCTTC	CSGGQLYNEQFF	-	-	TRBV20-1	TRBJ2-1
TGTGCCACAAAACGGGGATTTGGGTCCATATCACCCCTCCACTTT	CATKRGFGSISPLHF	few	-	TRBV7-9	TRBJ1-6
TGTGCCAGCAGTTTAAACGCCTTGGGTGAAAAACTGTTTTTT	CASSLNALGEKLFF	-	-	TRBV12-3/TRBV12-4	TRBJ1-4
TGCGCCAGCAGCTTGGCTCCGACAGGGGATGGGCAGCCCCAGCATTTT	CASSLAPTGDGQPQHF	few	TRBD1	TRBV5-1	TRBJ1-5
TGCGCCAGCAGCCCGGACAGGGAGCGCGGTGAAGCTTTCTTT	CASSPDRERGEAFF	-	TRBD1	TRBV5-1	TRBJ1-1
TGTGCCATCAGTGAGGGCCAGGGCTATGGCTACACCTTC	CAISEGQGYGYTF	few	-	TRBV10-3	TRBJ1-2
TGTGCCAGCAGCCTTGACACTTCCAATCAGCCCCAGCATTTT	CASSLDTSNQPQHF	-	-	TRBV27	TRBJ1-5
TGCGCCAGCAGCTCGGCCCCAGGGAACACTGAAGCTTTCTTT	CASSSAPGNTEAFF	few	-	TRBV5-1	TRBJ1-1
TGCAGTGCCCGTGGCAGGGCCGCCGTTGAGCCCCAGCATTTT	CSARGRAAVEPQHF	few	-	TRBV20-1	TRBJ1-5
TGTGCCATCAGTGAGTCGCAGGGGGCGAACACTGAAGCTTTCTTT	CAISESQGANTEAFF	-	TRBD1	TRBV10-3	TRBJ1-1
TGCGCCAGCAGCATGGAAGGAGAAAAACTGTTTTTT	CASSMEGEKLFF	few	-	TRBV5-1	TRBJ1-4
TGTGCCAGCAGCCAACCGGGGTCGATGAACACTGAAGCTTTCTTT	CASSQPGSMNTEAFF	-	-	TRBV3-1	TRBJ1-1
TGTGCCAGCAGCTTAATGCCGGGACTTCTCACCACTGAAGCTTTCTTT	CASSLMPGLLTTEAFF	-	-	TRBV7-3	TRBJ1-1
TGTGCCATCAGTGAGCAAGTCCGGGTTTCCTACGAGCAGTACTTC	CAISEQVRVSYEQYF	-	-	TRBV10-3	TRBJ2-7